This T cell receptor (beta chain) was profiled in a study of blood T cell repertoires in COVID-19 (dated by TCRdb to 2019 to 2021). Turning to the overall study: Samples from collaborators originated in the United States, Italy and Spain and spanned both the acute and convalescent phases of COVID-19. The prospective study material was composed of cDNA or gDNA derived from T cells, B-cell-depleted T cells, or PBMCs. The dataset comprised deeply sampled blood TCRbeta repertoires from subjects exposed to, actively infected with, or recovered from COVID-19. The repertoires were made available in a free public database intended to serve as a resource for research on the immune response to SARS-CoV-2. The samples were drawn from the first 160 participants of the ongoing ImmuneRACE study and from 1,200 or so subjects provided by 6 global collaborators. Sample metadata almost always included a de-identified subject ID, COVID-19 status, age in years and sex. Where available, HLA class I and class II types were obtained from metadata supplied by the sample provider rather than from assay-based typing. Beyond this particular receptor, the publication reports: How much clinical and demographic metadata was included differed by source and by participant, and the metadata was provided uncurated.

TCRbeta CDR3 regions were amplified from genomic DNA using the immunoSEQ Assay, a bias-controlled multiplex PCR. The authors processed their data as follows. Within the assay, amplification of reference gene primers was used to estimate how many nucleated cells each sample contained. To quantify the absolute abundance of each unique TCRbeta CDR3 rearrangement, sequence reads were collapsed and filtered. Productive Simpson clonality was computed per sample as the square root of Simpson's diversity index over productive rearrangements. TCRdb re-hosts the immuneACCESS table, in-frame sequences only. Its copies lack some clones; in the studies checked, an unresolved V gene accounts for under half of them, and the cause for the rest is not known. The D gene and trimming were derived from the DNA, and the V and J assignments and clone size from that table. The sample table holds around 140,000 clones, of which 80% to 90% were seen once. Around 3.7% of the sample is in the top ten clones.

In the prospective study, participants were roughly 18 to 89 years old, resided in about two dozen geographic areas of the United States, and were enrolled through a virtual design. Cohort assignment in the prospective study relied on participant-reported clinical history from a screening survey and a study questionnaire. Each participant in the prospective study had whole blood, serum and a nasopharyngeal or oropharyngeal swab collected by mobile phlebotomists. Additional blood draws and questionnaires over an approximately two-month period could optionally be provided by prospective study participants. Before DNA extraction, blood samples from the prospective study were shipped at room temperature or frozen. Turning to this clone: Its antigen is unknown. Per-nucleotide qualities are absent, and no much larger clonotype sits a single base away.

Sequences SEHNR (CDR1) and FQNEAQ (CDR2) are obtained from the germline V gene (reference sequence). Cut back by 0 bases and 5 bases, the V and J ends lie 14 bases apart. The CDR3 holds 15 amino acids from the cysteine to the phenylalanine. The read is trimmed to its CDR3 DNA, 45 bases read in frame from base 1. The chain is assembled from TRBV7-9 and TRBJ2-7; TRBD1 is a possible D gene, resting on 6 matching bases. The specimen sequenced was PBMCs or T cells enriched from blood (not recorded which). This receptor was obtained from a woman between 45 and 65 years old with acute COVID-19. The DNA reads TGTGCCAGCAGCTTAGCGATTGGACAGTCTGACGAGCAGTACTTC. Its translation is CASSLAIGQSDEQYF.